The 18 T cell receptor beta chains below were found in one sample sequenced in a study of post-analysis software for immune sequencing data. Their recognized antigens are unknown. Unique molecular identifiers had been added to the TCR beta cDNA libraries. From the PCR reads, TCRdb called clonotypes with MiXCR, one entry per CDR3 protein. The data show about 770,000 distinct CDR3 sequences, with 35% to 55% seen just once and roughly 4.4% held by the top ten. Study-wide results and limits: TRBV segments more frequent in patients than in controls numbered a few and included TRBV5-6, TRBV5-1 and TRBV20-1.

Sequencing was carried out using blood. The receptors were gathered from a girl aged 10 to 17 with multiple sclerosis.

J is TRBJ2-6 and V is TRBV7-9; D gene unclear. Trimming left V 2 bases short and J 2 bases short, with 7 bases between. CDR1 is SEHNR, CDR2 FQNEAQ, per germline (reference sequence). CDR3 length equals 15 residues. CDR3 nucleotide sequence: TGTGCCAGCAGCTTACGAAGAGCTGGGGCCAACGTCCTGACTTTC. Encoded protein: CASSLRRAGANVLTF. Drawing the rest from reference TRBV7-9 and TRBJ2-6, the complete variable domain is DTGVSQNPRHKITKRGQNVTFRCDPISEHNRLYWYRQTLGQGPEFLTYFQNEAQLEKSRLLSDRFSAERPKGSFSTLEIQRTEQGDSAMYLCASSLRRAGANVLTFGAGSRLTVL.

This chain connects TRBV10-3 to TRBJ2-7; D may correspond to TRBD1 or TRBD2 (5 bases each). CDR1 is ENHRY and CDR2 is SYGVKD in the germline V gene. Trimming took 4 bases from V and 2 from J, leaving 21 bases between them. The length of the CDR3 is 17 residues. The CDR3 coding sequence is TGTGCCATCAGTGGTGGGGCCCGGGACGGCGACCCCTACGAGCAGTACTTC. It yields the protein CAISGGARDGDPYEQYF.

This clonotype has more than one count but fewer than ten. V gene TRBV28 combines with J gene TRBJ2-5; D gene uncertain. V was shortened by 5 bases and J by 4 bases, with 17 bases between the two germline ends. Germline V gene sequence: CDR1 MDHEN, CDR2 SYDVKM. This CDR3 is 15 amino acids long. The CDR3 coding sequence is TGTGCCAGCAGTCCTCCCCTCCCGGATCGAGAGACCCAGTACTTC. It encodes CASSPPLPDRETQYF.

A few counts support this clonotype. The rearrangement links TRBV7-6 to TRBJ2-7; a possible D gene is TRBD1 (6 bases). V lost 4 bases to trimming and J lost 3 bases, with 22 bases between them. CDR1 SGHVS and CDR2 FNYEAQ come from the germline V gene. The CDR3 contains 17 residues. The CDR3 sequence is CASSSLLQGTKNYEQYF. CDR3 nucleotides: TGTGCCAGCAGCTCCCTCCTACAGGGAACAAAGAACTACGAGCAGTACTTC.

CDR3 sequence: CASSLVQFNQPQHF. CDR3 nucleotide sequence: TGTGCCAGCAGCTTAGTACAGTTCAATCAGCCCCAGCATTTT. The chain recombines TRBV7-2 with TRBJ1-5; D call uncertain. This CDR3 comprises 14 residues. Trimming shortened V by 1 base and J by 3 bases, and 7 bases separated the two germline ends. Looked up from germline, CDR1 is SGHTA and CDR2 is FQGNSA. Full variable domain (rest looked up from reference TRBV7-2 and TRBJ1-5): GAGVSQSPSNKVTEKGKDVELRCDPISGHTALYWYRQSLGQGLEFLIYFQGNSAPDKSGLPSDRFSAERTGGSVSTLTIQRTQQEDSAVYLCASSLVQFNQPQHFGDGTRLSIL.

The rearrangement uses TRBV11-2 and TRBJ1-1, with 10 bases aligning to TRBD1. The CDR3 extends over 14 amino acids. V trimming: 4 bases; J trimming: 11 bases; junction bases outside the gene matches: 10. Per the germline V gene, CDR1 is SGHAT and CDR2 is FQNNGV. CDR3 DNA: TGTGCCAGCAGCTGGGGGACAGGGGCCGGCATTGCTTTCTTT. This sequence encodes CASSWGTGAGIAFF. The full variable domain, its missing parts supplied by reference TRBV11-2 and TRBJ1-1, is EAGVAQSPRYKIIEKRQSVAFWCNPISGHATLYWYQQILGQGPKLLIQFQNNGVVDDSQLPKDRFSAERLKGVDSTLKIQPAKLEDSAVYLCASSWGTGAGIAFFGQGTRLTVV.

The chain recombines TRBV9 with TRBJ1-6; D gene uncertain. The V end lost 0 bases, the J end lost 0 bases, and 4 bases lay between the germline ends. Germline V gives CDR1 SGDLS, CDR2 YYNGEE. This CDR3 has 15 residues. Here the CDR3 reads CASSVEGSYNSPLHF. CDR3 in DNA: TGTGCCAGCAGCGTAGAGGGCTCCTATAATTCACCCCTCCACTTT.

This clonotype was counted a few times. This chain connects TRBV20-1 to TRBJ2-1; possible D gene TRBD1, 5 bases. The CDR3 runs 16 residues. The ends were cut back, 1 base at V and 0 bases at J, with 13 bases in the middle. Germline loops: CDR1 DFQATT, CDR2 SNEGSKA (reference sequence). The CDR3 is CSARVLNRGSYNEQFF. Written as DNA, the CDR3 is TGCAGTGCTAGAGTCCTGAATAGGGGCTCCTACAATGAGCAGTTCTTC.

V usage is TRBV6-1 and J usage is TRBJ2-1; D may match TRBD1 or TRBD2 (5 bases each). The CDR3 sequence is 12 residues long. CDR1 and CDR2 from the germline V gene are MNHNS and SASEGT. Trimming left V 10 bases short and J 8 bases short, with 15 bases between. The CDR3 coding sequence is TGTGCCATTGGGGGAACTAGTTATGAGCAGTTCTTC. This encodes CAIGGTSYEQFF.

The chain links TRBV27 to TRBJ2-7; 8 bases agree with TRBD2. The germline CDR1 and CDR2 sequences are MNHEY and SMNVEV (reference sequence). The CDR3 length is 13 residues. J lost 7 bases, V lost 7 bases, and 9 bases had no gene match. The CDR3 is CASNFAGGREQYF. The CDR3 DNA reads TGTGCCAGCAATTTTGCGGGAGGAAGGGAGCAGTACTTC.

The genes are TRBV9 and TRBJ2-1; the match to TRBD2 covers 7 bases. This CDR3 region has 15 residues. With V trimmed by 3 bases and J by 5 bases, 8 bases remained unmatched. Germline CDR1 SGDLS, CDR2 YYNGEE. CDR3 residues: CASSEGLPQNNEQFF. As DNA, the CDR3 is TGTGCCAGCAGCGAGGGACTACCTCAGAACAATGAGCAGTTCTTC.

The rearrangement uses TRBV27 and TRBJ2-1; 7 nucleotides agree with TRBD2. CDR1 and CDR2 (germline): MNHEY, SMNVEV (reference sequence). V lost 5 bases and J lost 3; bases outside the gene matches: 7. This CDR3 has 15 residues. As DNA, the CDR3 is TGTGCCAGCAGTCGGCCTAGCGGCGGCTACAATGAGCAGTTCTTC. Encoded protein: CASSRPSGGYNEQFF.

This clonotype appeared once. The V gene is TRBV20-1, the J gene TRBJ2-7; D perhaps matches TRBD2 (5 bases). Germline CDR1 DFQATT, CDR2 SNEGSKA (reference sequence). The CDR3 has 15 residues. The V and J ends lost 7 bases and 3 bases respectively, with 22 bases between them. CDR3 in amino acids: CSVRSVSGNNYEQYF. CDR3 DNA: TGCAGTGTTAGGTCCGTGTCGGGGAACAACTACGAGCAGTACTTC.

This chain uses TRBV3-1 with TRBJ1-4; 7 nucleotides align to TRBD1. The V gene end was trimmed by 4 bases and the J gene end by 5 bases; junction bases not matched to a gene: 7. The CDR3 runs 15 residues. Germline loops: CDR1 LGHDT, CDR2 YNNKEL (reference sequence). In DNA form, the CDR3 reads TGTGCCAGCAGCCCAACGGGACAGAGAAATGAAAAACTGTTTTTT. Amino acid sequence: CASSPTGQRNEKLFF. Together with reference TRBV3-1 and TRBJ1-4, the CDR3 gives the full variable domain: DTAVSQTPKYLVTQMGNDKSIKCEQNLGHDTMYWYKQDSKKFLKIMFSYNNKELIINETVPNRFSPKSPDKAHLNLHINSLELGDSAVYFCASSPTGQRNEKLFFGSGTQLSVL.

J is TRBJ2-1 and V is TRBV20-1; D may be TRBD2 (5 bases). The germline V gene has CDR1 DFQATT and CDR2 SNEGSKA (reference sequence). This CDR3 spans 13 amino acids. V was clipped by 3 bases and J by 4 bases, with 10 bases between them. The CDR3 DNA sequence: TGCAGTGCTAGGGACTCGGGGTACAATGAGCAGTTCTTC. It translates to CSARDSGYNEQFF.

The CDR3 DNA follows: TGCAGTGCTAGGCTTCTTGGTGGCACAGATACGCAGTATTTT. It is translated as CSARLLGGTDTQYF. The chain joins TRBV20-1 to TRBJ2-3, with D unclear. Deletions cut 3 bases from V and 1 base from J, with 11 bases between. This CDR3 is 14 amino acids long. Germline assignment: CDR1 DFQATT and CDR2 SNEGSKA (reference sequence).

In the case of this clonotype: Relative to the germline gene, one junction end is altered; a read error may explain this. The rearrangement joins TRBV7-9 to TRBJ2-6; TRBD1 matches at 7 bases. Germline V gene data show CDR1 as SEHNR and CDR2 as FQNEAQ (reference sequence). The CDR3 spans 18 residues. CDR3 in amino acids: CASSLAAIGGSGANVPTF. CDR3 in DNA: TGTGCCAGCAGCTTAGCAGCGATAGGGGGCTCTGGGGCCAACGTCCCGACTTTC.

The CDR3 here is CASSESWADQPQHF. The CDR3 coding sequence is TGTGCCAGCAGTGAGAGTTGGGCCGATCAGCCCCAGCATTTT. The genes are TRBV2 and TRBJ1-5; no clear D gene. The V gene lost 3 bases and the J gene lost 5 bases, with 11 bases spanning the gap. This CDR3 region has 14 residues. Germline CDR1 is SNHLY and CDR2 is FYNNEI.